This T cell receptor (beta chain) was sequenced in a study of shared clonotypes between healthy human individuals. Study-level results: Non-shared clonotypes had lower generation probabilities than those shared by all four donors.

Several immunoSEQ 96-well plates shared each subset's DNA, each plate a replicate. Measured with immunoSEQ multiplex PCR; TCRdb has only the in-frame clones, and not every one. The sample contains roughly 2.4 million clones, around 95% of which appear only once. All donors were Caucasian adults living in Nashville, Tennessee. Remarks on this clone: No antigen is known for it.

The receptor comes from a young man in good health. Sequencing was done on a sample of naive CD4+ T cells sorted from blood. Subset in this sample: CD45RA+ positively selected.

CDR3 nucleotide sequence: TGTGCCAGCAGCCCCCCCGGGGGGCATGAAAAACTGTTTTTT. Encoded protein: CASSPPGGHEKLFF. The chain employs TRBV7-2 and TRBJ1-4; D perhaps matches TRBD1 (6 bases). The CDR3 runs 14 residues. Deletions cut 5 bases from V and 6 bases from J, with 13 bases between. The germline V gene has CDR1 SGHTA and CDR2 FQGNSA.